One T cell receptor beta chain is described in this entry. Its antigen is as yet unknown. This CDR3 is 16 amino acids long. Germline CDR1 KGHSH, CDR2 LQKENI. J gave up 3 bases and V 3 bases, and 8 bases lay outside the gene matches. Production of TCR cDNA was by 5'RACE template switching, which also added a universal primer site and UMIs. TCRdb re-called the 5' RACE reads with MiXCR, one entry per CDR3 protein. The table shows just over 250,000 distinct CDR3 sequences, with around 4.9% occurring only once. This sample was taken from a study of T cells after yellow fever vaccination. Study-wide context: For low cell numbers, libraries were made with SMART-Seq v4 Ultra Low Input. Broader study findings: A small proportion of clonotypes was detected in both the CD4 and CD8 compartments. Clones from primary vaccination mostly reappeared after the booster (about 97% CD4, around 90% CD8).

This receptor was identified in a man aged 18 to 35 who received the YFV17D yellow fever vaccine. The material sequenced was CD4+ T cells sorted from PBMCs, taken on the day of the yellow fever booster vaccination. This chain links TRBV18 with TRBJ1-2; 9 bases map to TRBD1. The CDR3 reads CASSPVPGQGYYGYTF. The CDR3 DNA is TGTGCCAGCTCACCCGTCCCGGGACAGGGTTACTATGGCTACACCTTC.